This TCR beta chain comes out of a study of Ad26.COV2.S vaccination and SARS-CoV-2 variants. Study-wide results and limits: Estimates derived from TCR breadth and depth analyses may have underestimated total T cell responses. Marked by substantial breadth, spike-specific CD8+ and CD4+ T cell responses were reportedly seen after vaccination.

Germline V gene sequence: CDR1 SGDLS, CDR2 YYNGEE. Trimming left V 1 base short and J 1 base short, with 11 bases between. This CDR3 has 15 residues. Treatment described: some 20 received Ad26.COV2.S at low or high dose, single or two shots; about 5 received placebo; per-sample allocation not given. All samples were drawn on day 63, counting from the first vaccine or placebo injection. An adult aged 18-55 years in Boston served as the donor. The study used a vaccine consisting of an Ad26 vector that expressed Wuhan-strain SARS-CoV-2 spike. Libraries were prepared by immunoSEQ multiplex PCR; TCRdb keeps only in-frame clonotypes and omits some of them. The sample yields hundreds of thousands of clones, 65% to 90% seen once. On this clone: Its antigen is still unknown.

The sequence was collected from a person aged 18-65 years who received the Ad26.COV2.S COVID-19 vaccine or a placebo. The specimen was peripheral blood, collected in a trial of Ad26.COV2.S vaccine versus placebo. The chain is built from TRBV9 and TRBJ1-1; D perhaps matches TRBD1 (6 bases). The CDR3 DNA follows: TGTGCCAGCAGCGTATTGGGGGGCTCGAACACTGAAGCTTTCTTT. It is translated as CASSVLGGSNTEAFF.